What follows are 27 T cell receptor beta chains derived from one specimen sequenced in a study of siplizumab effects on memory and regulatory T cells. Using immunoSEQ multiplex PCR, the repertoire was profiled, and TCRdb retains in-frame clones only, with some absent. The sample lists 90,000 to 120,000 clones; around 95% were seen once. Material for sequencing was Tregs sorted from blood. The source is a human donor in good health.

This clone has only a few counts. The chain recombines TRBV28 with TRBJ1-5; TRBD1 might be the D (5 bases). The CDR3 length is 17 residues. The V end was cut by 2 bases, the J end by 3 bases, with 17 bases between. CDR1 and CDR2 (germline): MDHEN, SYDVKM. CDR3 sequence (DNA): TGTGCCAGCAGTTTAATCCTAGGGACTGAGAACAATCAGCCCCAGCATTTT. Amino acid sequence: CASSLILGTENNQPQHF.

The chain couples TRBV6-5 to TRBJ1-3; 10 bases fit TRBD1. Trimming took 0 bases from V and 4 from J; bases not matched to a gene: 3. This CDR3 contains 16 residues. CDR1 and CDR2 (germline): MNHEY, SVGAGI. The CDR3 spells CASSYSGTGVGNTIYF. The CDR3, as DNA: TGTGCCAGCAGTTACTCTGGGACAGGGGTCGGAAACACCATATATTTT.

The genes are TRBV4-1 and TRBJ1-2; D possibly corresponds to TRBD1 (6 bases). The germline V and J ends were trimmed by 0 bases and 8 bases, with 13 bases remaining between them. This CDR3 comprises 14 residues. The germline gives CDR1 MGHRA, CDR2 YSYEKL. DNA of the CDR3: TGCGCCAGCAGCCAAGAGTGGGGGCGTGGGGGCTACACCTTC. This sequence encodes CASSQEWGRGGYTF.

This chain connects TRBV6-1 to TRBJ2-4; 8 bases match TRBD1. CDR1 is MNHNS and CDR2 is SASEGT in the germline V gene. Trimming at V came to 5 bases and at J to 8 bases, leaving 11 bases not matched to a gene. The CDR3 length is 15 residues. Here the CDR3 DNA reads TGTGCCAGCAGTCTCGAGCGGGTACAGGGGGACATTCAGTACTTC. This encodes CASSLERVQGDIQYF.

V is TRBV5-6 and J is TRBJ2-2; D call uncertain. From germline, CDR1 is SGHDT and CDR2 YYEEEE. The V and J ends lost 2 bases and 6 bases respectively, with 5 bases between them. The length of the CDR3 is 12 residues. The CDR3 DNA reads as TGTGCCAGCAGCTTATGGGCCGGGGAGCTGTTTTTT. Protein sequence: CASSLWAGELFF.

This rearrangement joins TRBV9 to TRBJ2-7; 7 positions match TRBD1. CDR3 length equals 14 residues. The trim removed 2 bases at V and 3 bases at J, leaving 5 bases unmatched. Germline CDR1 is SGDLS and CDR2 is YYNGEE. The CDR3 DNA reads TGTGCCAGCAGCGTTTGGGACAGAGACTACGAGCAGTACTTC. Residues: CASSVWDRDYEQYF.

V gene TRBV4-1 combines with J gene TRBJ1-4; 7 bases fit TRBD1. This CDR3 is built from 20 residues. Per the germline V gene, CDR1 is MGHRA and CDR2 is YSYEKL. J was trimmed by 4 bases and V by 3 bases; bases with no gene match: 20. CDR3 residues: CASSHAPGTAVLPVNEKLFF. CDR3 DNA: TGCGCCAGCAGCCATGCACCCGGGACAGCCGTTTTGCCTGTTAATGAAAAACTGTTTTTT.

This rearrangement joins TRBV2 to TRBJ2-7; D is ambiguous. V shed 5 bases and J shed 9 bases, with 11 bases lying between them. Germline CDR1 reads SNHLY; CDR2 reads FYNNEI. This CDR3 contains 11 residues. CDR3 residues: CASSPQVGQYF. CDR3 nucleotide sequence: TGTGCCAGCAGTCCCCAAGTTGGGCAGTACTTC.

This clone appeared once. The rearrangement uses TRBV5-1 and TRBJ1-2, with TRBD1 as a possible D gene (5 bases). V was shortened by 3 bases and J by 2 bases, with 14 bases between the two germline ends. CDR1 and CDR2 (germline): SGHRS, YFSETQ. The CDR3 runs to 15 residues. CDR3 protein: CASSSRGDSNYGYTF. The CDR3, as DNA: TGCGCCAGCAGCTCCCGAGGGGATTCGAACTATGGCTACACCTTC.

The chain joins TRBV7-2 to TRBJ1-2; 8 nucleotides align to TRBD1. The germline gives CDR1 SGHTA, CDR2 FQGNSA. The CDR3 length is 14 residues. V trimming: 5 bases; J trimming: 8 bases; junction bases outside the gene matches: 10. CDR3 protein: CASSIPGGARGYTF. In nucleotides, the CDR3 is TGTGCCAGCAGCATCCCAGGGGGCGCGCGGGGCTACACCTTC.

This rearrangement joins TRBV15 to TRBJ2-3; 9 positions agree with TRBD2. Germline V gives CDR1 LNHNV, CDR2 YYDKDF (reference sequence). The V and J ends lost 1 base and 2 bases, in that order; junction bases with no gene match: 7. This CDR3 has 17 residues. The CDR3 is CATSRGGLAGFTDTQYF. CDR3 nucleotide sequence: TGTGCCACCAGCAGAGGTGGGCTAGCGGGATTCACAGATACGCAGTATTTT.

The chain links TRBV5-1 to TRBJ2-2, with D hard to call. The germline V gene encodes CDR1 SGHRS and CDR2 YFSETQ. The length of the CDR3 is 15 residues. The V end was cut by 4 bases, the J end by 5 bases, with 15 bases between. Written as DNA, the CDR3 is TGCGCCAGCAGCCTGGTTACGACACCGACCGGGGAGCTGTTTTTT. This encodes CASSLVTTPTGELFF.

The sample holds a few counts of this clone. V and J are TRBV19 and TRBJ2-6, with D possibly matching TRBD1 (5 bases). CDR3 length equals 17 residues. Trimming took 5 bases from V and 2 from J, leaving 16 bases between them. CDR1 LNHDA and CDR2 SQIVND come from the germline V gene (reference sequence). As DNA, the CDR3 is TGTGCCAGTAGTCGCCGCAGGGTGGGCACTGGGGCCAACGTCCTGACTTTC. Translating gives CASSRRRVGTGANVLTF.

The DNA for the CDR3 is TGTGCCAGCAGTTCTACATATAGGCTTCTCACCTACGAGCAGTACTTC. Its protein is CASSSTYRLLTYEQYF. The chain uses TRBV28 and TRBJ2-7; D gene unclear. The CDR3 covers 16 residues. V was shortened by 4 bases and J by 2 bases, with 18 bases between the two germline ends. Germline CDR1 reads MDHEN; CDR2 reads SYDVKM.

The chain employs TRBV28 and TRBJ2-3; D might be TRBD1 (5 bases). The V end was cut by 7 bases, the J end by 1 base, with 18 bases between. This CDR3 is 16 amino acids long. Looked up from germline, CDR1 is MDHEN and CDR2 is SYDVKM. CDR3 residues: CASTITQGLGTDTQYF. The CDR3 DNA is TGTGCCAGCACCATAACCCAGGGTTTGGGCACAGATACGCAGTATTTT.

The chain joins TRBV5-1 to TRBJ1-4; D not resolved. Germline CDR1 SGHRS, CDR2 YFSETQ. V was trimmed by 3 bases and J by 7 bases, leaving 7 bases between them. This CDR3 is 12 amino acids long. The CDR3 nucleotides are TGCGCCAGCAGCTGGCAAGTTGAAAAACTGTTTTTT. Residues: CASSWQVEKLFF.

The CDR3 here is CASSWGLAKDTQYF. CDR3 DNA: TGTGCCAGCAGCTGGGGACTAGCTAAAGATACGCAGTATTTT. The V call is TRBV5-4, the J call TRBJ2-3, with 9 nucleotides matching TRBD2. Germline CDR1 and CDR2: SGHNT and YYREEE (reference sequence). The V gene end was trimmed by 3 bases and the J gene end by 5 bases; junction bases not matched to a gene: 4. The CDR3 runs 14 residues.

The chain is built from TRBV28 and TRBJ2-7; maybe TRBD2 (5 bases). The CDR3 runs to 16 residues. Germline V gene lookup returns CDR1 MDHEN and CDR2 SYDVKM. Trimming took 4 bases from V and 3 from J, leaving 19 bases between them. In DNA form, the CDR3 reads TGTGCCAGCAGTTATTCGGGCGGCGCCCGGGGCTACGAGCAGTACTTC. Its protein is CASSYSGGARGYEQYF.

V and J are TRBV5-1 and TRBJ1-1; D is possibly TRBD1 (5 bases). Looked up from germline, CDR1 is SGHRS and CDR2 is YFSETQ. Deletions cut 1 base from V and 7 bases from J, with 11 bases between. There are 13 residues in the CDR3. The CDR3 sequence is CASSLRGRGEAFF. CDR3 bases: TGCGCCAGCAGCTTGCGGGGTAGGGGTGAAGCTTTCTTT.

The gene calls are TRBV29-1 and TRBJ2-7; a possible D gene is TRBD1 (5 bases). Looked up from germline, CDR1 is SQVTM and CDR2 is ANQGSEA. Trimming took off 5 bases at V and 4 bases at J, with 9 bases between the two ends. The CDR3 runs to 11 residues. The CDR3 region is CSVQGPYEQYF. The CDR3 coding sequence is TGCAGCGTTCAGGGCCCATACGAGCAGTACTTC.

This clone was counted once. This sequence joins TRBV25-1 and TRBJ1-1; perhaps TRBD1 as D (5 bases). Deletions cut 0 bases from V and 5 bases from J, with 13 bases between. CDR3 length: 15 residues. CDR1 and CDR2 (germline): MGHDK, SYGVNS. The CDR3 DNA reads TGTGCCAGCAGTGAATATGAGGTCGGGGCGACTGAAGCTTTCTTT. It codes for CASSEYEVGATEAFF.

The chain has TRBV4-1 and TRBJ2-7, with D perhaps matching TRBD2 (5 bases). From germline, CDR1 is MGHRA and CDR2 YSYEKL. The CDR3 is 15 amino acids. V was clipped by 0 bases and J by 3 bases, with 12 bases between them. Here the CDR3 reads CASSQEGTSIYEQYF. CDR3 nucleotide sequence: TGCGCCAGCAGCCAAGAGGGTACTAGTATCTACGAGCAGTACTTC.

The gene calls are TRBV10-1 and TRBJ2-1; D is perhaps TRBD1 (6 bases). V lost 8 bases and J 0 bases, leaving 26 bases between the germline ends. The CDR3 runs 19 residues. CDR1 and CDR2 from the germline V gene are WNHNN and SYGVQD (reference sequence). CDR3 in amino acids: CASPQDNRVPNNSYNEQFF. The CDR3 DNA reads as TGCGCCAGCCCGCAGGACAACAGGGTACCAAATAACTCCTACAATGAGCAGTTCTTC.

This clone was observed a single time. In nucleotides, the CDR3 is TGTGCCAGCCATATCTCCTACGAGCAGTACTTC. This codes for CASHISYEQYF. The chain employs TRBV6-1 and TRBJ2-7; unclear D gene. In germline, CDR1 is MNHNS, CDR2 SASEGT. This CDR3 contains 11 residues. Trimming took 8 bases from V and 0 from J, leaving 5 bases between them.

The chain joins TRBV5-1 to TRBJ2-7; no definite D call. The V gene's germline CDR1 is SGHRS and CDR2 YFSETQ. The V end lost 4 bases, the J end lost 7 bases, and 15 bases lay between the germline ends. CDR3 length equals 13 residues. DNA of the CDR3: TGCGCCAGCAGCATTCAGTGGACGGTTGAGCAGTACTTC. Translated, it gives CASSIQWTVEQYF.

This clone was found once. V usage is TRBV18 and J usage is TRBJ1-5; possible D gene TRBD1, 6 bases. Trimming took off 3 bases at V and 7 bases at J, with 16 bases between the two ends. CDR1 and CDR2 from the germline V gene are KGHSH and LQKENI. This CDR3 is 15 amino acids long. The CDR3 DNA follows: TGTGCCAGCTCACCCTTACAGGGTCGGGGGCAGCCCCAGCATTTT. This encodes CASSPLQGRGQPQHF. Full variable domain (remainder filled in from reference TRBV18 and TRBJ1-5): NAGVMQNPRHLVRRRGQEARLRCSPMKGHSHVYWYRQLPEEGLKFMVYLQKENIIDESGMPKERFSAEFPKEGPSILRIQQVVRGDSAAYFCASSPLQGRGQPQHFGDGTRLSIL.

The V and J genes are TRBV6-5 and TRBJ2-5, with 9 bases lining up with TRBD1. The DNA matches TRBJ2-7 better at its end, which makes the J call doubtful. Germline-derived CDR1 and CDR2 are MNHEY and SVGAGI. The CDR3 has 15 amino acids. The CDR3 region has the DNA TGTGCCAGCAGCCGGACAGGGGCTCTTACCTACGAGCAGTACTTC. It codes for CASSRTGALTYEQYF.